This T cell receptor beta chain was retrieved from a study of T cell changes during pregnancy in multiple sclerosis. Sequencing was performed with immunoSEQ multiplex PCR; in TCRdb, only in-frame clones are kept and a portion is missing. The data hold tens of thousands of clones, with approximately 92% observed a single time. This TCR was recovered from a female donor with multiple sclerosis, enrolled in a pregnancy study. This specimen was CD8+ T cells from peripheral blood mononuclear cells, taken before pregnancy.

DNA of the CDR3: TGTGCCAGTTTCAGCGGAGATACCTACGAGCAGTACTTC. Residues: CASFSGDTYEQYF. The rearrangement uses TRBV2 and TRBJ2-7; possible D gene TRBD2, 5 bases. The V end lost 9 bases, the J end lost 2 bases, and 14 bases lay between the germline ends. Germline CDR1 reads SNHLY; CDR2 reads FYNNEI. The length of the CDR3 is 13 residues.